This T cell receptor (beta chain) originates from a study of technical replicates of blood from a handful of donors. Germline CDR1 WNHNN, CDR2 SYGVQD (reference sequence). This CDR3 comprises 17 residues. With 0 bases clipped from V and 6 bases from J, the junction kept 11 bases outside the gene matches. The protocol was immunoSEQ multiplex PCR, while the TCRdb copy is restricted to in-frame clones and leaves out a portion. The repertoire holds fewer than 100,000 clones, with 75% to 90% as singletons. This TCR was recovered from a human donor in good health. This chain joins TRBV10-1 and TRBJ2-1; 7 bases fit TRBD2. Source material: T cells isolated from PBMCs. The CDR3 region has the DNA TGCGCCAGCAGTGAGTCGGCTAGCGGAGGAAGGACCAATGAGCAGTTCTTC. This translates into CASSESASGGRTNEQFF.